Shown below are 9 T cell receptor beta chains from a single sample sequenced in a study of cytomegalovirus exposure and HLA in healthy donors (dated by TCRdb to about 2017). The receptor library was made with the immunoSEQ multiplex PCR assay. For the multiplex PCR, a mixture combining 60 forward primers for TCR Vbeta segments and 13 reverse primers for TCR Jbeta segments was used. TCRdb carries this immuneACCESS record with in-frame sequences only. Its versions omit some clonotypes, under half of them owing to an unresolved V gene in the studies checked, with the rest unexplained. The sample table records 150,000 or so clones; over 65% of these occur just once. In total, the top ten clones hold about 3% of the sample. The source material was PBMCs. These receptor sequences come from a man between 40 and 49 years old in good health and CMV-seropositive.

The chain joins TRBV5-1 to TRBJ1-4; 7 positions agree with TRBD1. The V and J ends lost 2 bases and 8 bases, in that order; junction bases with no gene match: 6. The germline gives CDR1 SGHRS, CDR2 YFSETQ. The CDR3 contains 14 residues. The DNA of the CDR3 is TGCGCCAGCAGCTTTAAAGGGGGCTGGGAAAAACTGTTTTTT. It is translated as CASSFKGGWEKLFF.

The chain couples TRBV11-2 to TRBJ1-3; a possible D gene is TRBD1 (5 bases). V gave up 0 bases and J gave up 7 bases, with 7 bases separating them. CDR1 is SGHAT, CDR2 FQNNGV, per germline. There are 13 residues in the CDR3. CDR3 sequence reads: CASSLDGGNTIYF. CDR3 coding DNA: TGTGCCAGCAGCTTAGATGGGGGGAACACCATATATTTT.

The J gene is TRBJ1-1, the V gene TRBV5-1; D may be TRBD1 (6 bases). The CDR3 spans 13 residues. CDR1 is SGHRS, CDR2 YFSETQ, per germline. Deletions cut 2 bases from V and 5 bases from J, with 10 bases between. The chain's CDR3 is CASSLQGGTEAFF. CDR3 coding DNA: TGCGCCAGCAGCTTACAGGGAGGGACTGAAGCTTTCTTT.

This chain links TRBV5-8 with TRBJ1-5, with D tentatively TRBD1 (5 bases). Germline assignment: CDR1 SGHTS and CDR2 YDEGEE. The CDR3 length is 14 residues. V lost 6 bases, J lost 3 bases, and 13 bases lay in between. The CDR3 region has the DNA TGTGCCAGCAAGGGGATCGCGTCCAATCAGCCCCAGCATTTT. Its translation is CASKGIASNQPQHF.

The rearrangement joins TRBV29-1 to TRBJ1-1; D call uncertain. Trimming took off 3 bases at V and 4 bases at J, with 9 bases between the two ends. The CDR3 has 12 residues. Per germline, CDR1 SQVTM and CDR2 ANQGSEA. The chain's CDR3 is CSVDARGTEAFF. CDR3 DNA sequence: TGCAGCGTTGATGCGCGGGGCACTGAAGCTTTCTTT. The full variable domain, its missing parts supplied by reference TRBV29-1 and TRBJ1-1, is SAVISQKPSRDICQRGTSLTIQCQVDSQVTMMFWYRQQPGQSLTLIATANQGSEATYESGFVIDKFPISRPNLTFSTLTVSNMSPEDSSIYLCSVDARGTEAFFGQGTRLTVV.

V is TRBV5-1 and J is TRBJ2-7; the D is unclear. This CDR3 contains 13 residues. V lost 4 bases, J lost 4 bases, and 12 bases lay in between. Germline lookup yields CDR1 SGHRS and CDR2 YFSETQ. The CDR3 spells CASSLPSLYEQYF. The CDR3 coding sequence is TGCGCCAGCAGCCTACCCTCACTTTACGAGCAGTACTTC.

The V gene is TRBV6-6, the J gene TRBJ1-5; D gene uncertain. The V gene lost 2 bases and the J gene lost 4 bases, with 12 bases spanning the gap. The CDR3 totals 15 residues. Germline lookup yields CDR1 MNHNY and CDR2 SVGAGI (reference sequence). The chain's CDR3 is CASSYGLGRNQPQHF. The DNA of the CDR3 is TGTGCCAGCAGTTACGGGCTTGGGCGTAATCAGCCCCAGCATTTT.

The rearrangement uses TRBV5-3 and TRBJ2-1, with TRBD2 matching 10 bases. TRBV5-3 carries the ORF label, with uncertain function. V gave up 5 bases and J gave up 9 bases; unmatched junction bases: 14. This CDR3 is 16 amino acids long. The CDR3 sequence: CARRSFFSGRVGEQFF. DNA for the CDR3: TGTGCCAGAAGGTCCTTCTTCAGCGGGAGGGTGGGTGAGCAGTTCTTC.

The chain has TRBV6-6 and TRBJ2-2; maybe TRBD2 (5 bases). CDR1 is MNHNY, CDR2 SVGAGI, per germline (reference sequence). V lost 10 bases to trimming and J lost 3 bases, with 18 bases between them. The CDR3 spans 15 residues. The CDR3 sequence: CATTLEGADTGELFF. Here the CDR3 DNA reads TGTGCCACAACCCTAGAGGGCGCGGACACCGGGGAGCTGTTTTTT.